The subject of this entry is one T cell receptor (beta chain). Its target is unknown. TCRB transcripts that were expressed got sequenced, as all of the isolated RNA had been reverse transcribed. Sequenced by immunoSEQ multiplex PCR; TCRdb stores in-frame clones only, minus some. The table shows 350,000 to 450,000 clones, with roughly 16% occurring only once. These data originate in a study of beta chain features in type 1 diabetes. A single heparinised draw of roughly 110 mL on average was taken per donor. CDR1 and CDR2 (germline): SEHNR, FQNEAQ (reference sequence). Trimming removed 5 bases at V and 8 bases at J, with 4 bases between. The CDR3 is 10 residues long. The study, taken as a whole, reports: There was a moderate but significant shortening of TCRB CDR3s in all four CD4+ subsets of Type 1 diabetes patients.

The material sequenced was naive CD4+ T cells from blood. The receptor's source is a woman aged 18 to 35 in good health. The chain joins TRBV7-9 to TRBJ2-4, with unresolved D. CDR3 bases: TGTGCCAGCAGCCCGGACATTCAGTACTTC. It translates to CASSPDIQYF.